This T cell receptor beta chain was identified in a study of blood T cell repertoires in COVID-19. Overall study context: The origin of the acute and convalescent COVID-19 samples was the United States, Italy and Spain. In each case, the material was cDNA or gDNA derived from T cells, B-cell-depleted T cells, or PBMCs.

Authors' data handling: Using reference gene primer amplification, nucleated cell counts were estimated. Repertoires were generated with immunoSEQ multiplex PCR, while TCRdb's copy carries only in-frame clones and drops some. The DNA was the basis for D and trimming; V, J and clone size are from that table. Of around 250,000 clones listed, less than 90% are singletons. Only a few counts were recorded for this clone. The TCR was taken from a man aged 55 to 70 with acute or convalescent COVID-19. The material sequenced was peripheral blood.

Written as DNA, the CDR3 is TGTGCCAGCAGCTTGTTTGGCAGGGTCCCTGGAAACACCATATATTTT. This gives the protein CASSLFGRVPGNTIYF. This chain connects TRBV5-4 to TRBJ1-3; a possible D gene is TRBD1 (5 bases). The CDR3 has 16 amino acids. The germline V and J ends were trimmed by 1 base and 2 bases, with 13 bases remaining between them. Per germline, CDR1 SGHNT and CDR2 YYREEE (reference sequence).